The 17 T cell receptor beta chains in this list originate from one sample, sequenced in a study of shared clonotypes between healthy human individuals. The protocol was immunoSEQ multiplex PCR, while the TCRdb copy is restricted to in-frame clones and leaves out a portion. Among roughly 490,000 clones, 70% to 85% were seen once, and the ten largest hold more than 10%. Sequenced: PBMCs. The receptor source for this set is a woman in her thirties or forties in good health. Some clones in this sample may be carry-over from other donors' samples.

V gene TRBV11-2 combines with J gene TRBJ2-3; D tentatively reads TRBD1 or TRBD2 (6 bases each). The CDR3 runs 14 residues. V was trimmed by 7 bases and J by 0 bases, leaving 11 bases between them. CDR1 SGHAT and CDR2 FQNNGV come from the germline V gene. The CDR3 here is CASMGGQSTDTQYF. CDR3 DNA sequence: TGTGCCAGCATGGGAGGACAGAGCACAGATACGCAGTATTTT.

This rearrangement joins TRBV19 to TRBJ2-7; D is perhaps TRBD1 (5 bases). Germline CDR1 and CDR2: LNHDA and SQIVND (reference sequence). Trimming removed 3 bases from V and 5 bases from J, with 14 bases in between. The CDR3 covers 14 residues. The CDR3 bases are TGTGCCAGTAGTATCCGGACATATGACGACGAGCAGTACTTC. It yields the protein CASSIRTYDDEQYF. Drawing the rest from reference TRBV19 and TRBJ2-7, the complete variable domain is DGGITQSPKYLFRKEGQNVTLSCEQNLNHDAMYWYRQDPGQGLRLIYYSQIVNDFQKGDIAEGYSVSREKKESFPLTVTSAQKNPTAFYLCASSIRTYDDEQYFGPGTRLTVT.

The chain recombines TRBV18 with TRBJ1-5; the D gene is possibly TRBD1 (6 bases). Germline V gene data show CDR1 as KGHSH and CDR2 as LQKENI. Trimming removed 4 bases at V and 0 bases at J, with 16 bases between. CDR3 length: 17 residues. Here the CDR3 DNA reads TGTGCCAGCTCACTTTTCGAAAGGGGGTTTAGCAATCAGCCCCAGCATTTT. Its protein is CASSLFERGFSNQPQHF.

This clone appeared a single time. This sample includes further DNA sequences coding for the same CDR3. As DNA, the CDR3 is TGTGCCAGCTCGCCGGGACAGCAAGAGACCCAGTACTTC. As protein: CASSPGQQETQYF. This chain connects TRBV18 to TRBJ2-5, with 7 nucleotides matching TRBD1. The J segment lost 2 bases and the V segment lost 6 bases, leaving 3 bases of the junction unmatched. From germline, CDR1 is KGHSH and CDR2 LQKENI. The CDR3 totals 13 residues.

This clone was observed a few times. The chain's CDR3 is CASSPGQGSSGYTF. DNA of the CDR3: TGTGCCAGCTCACCGGGACAGGGGAGTTCTGGCTACACCTTC. This sequence joins TRBV6-1 and TRBJ1-2; TRBD1 matches 10 bases. This CDR3 comprises 14 residues. Losses at the gene ends were 8 bases for V and 7 bases for J; bases not matched to a gene: 10. The V gene's germline CDR1 is MNHNS and CDR2 SASEGT.

As concerns this clone: This is likely a read error, given that the CDR3 carries no conserved phenylalanine or tryptophan at its end. The J gene is TRBJ1-5, the V gene TRBV28, with 9 bases fitting TRBD1. The CDR3 totals 17 residues. Losses at the gene ends were 4 bases for V and 0 bases for J; bases not matched to a gene: 7. Germline V gives CDR1 MDHEN, CDR2 SYDVKM. The CDR3 loop is CASSSQRGQGSNQPQHL. The CDR3 DNA follows: TGTGCCAGCAGTTCACAGAGGGGACAGGGTAGCAATCAGCCCCAGCATCTT.

For this clone: Other DNA sequences in this specimen translate into the identical CDR3. This chain's CDR3 is CASSPGQGAEAFF. CDR3 sequence (DNA): TGTGCCAGCTCACCGGGGCAGGGGGCTGAAGCTTTCTTT. The rearrangement links TRBV18 to TRBJ1-1, with TRBD1 matching over 7 bases. The germline gives CDR1 KGHSH, CDR2 LQKENI. CDR3 size: 13 residues. V trimming: 3 bases; J trimming: 6 bases; junction bases outside the gene matches: 4.

The chain combines TRBV6-7 with TRBJ2-7; D may correspond to TRBD1 or TRBD2 (7 bases each). TRBV6-7 is an ORF for which the function is uncertain. The V end lost 1 base, the J end lost 4 bases, and 29 bases lay between the germline ends. The CDR3 is 20 amino acids. CDR3 nucleotide sequence: TGTGCCAGCAGTTACTTTCATTTCCGTCAGGGGGGAGGGGAGAGATACGAGCAGTACTTC. Translating gives CASSYFHFRQGGGERYEQYF.

This clone was counted once. CDR3 sequence reads: CASSIVAGSNQPQHF. CDR3 nucleotide sequence: TGTGCCAGTAGTATAGTGGCGGGGTCAAATCAGCCCCAGCATTTT. The gene calls are TRBV19 and TRBJ1-5; unclear D gene. CDR1 and CDR2 (germline): LNHDA, SQIVND (reference sequence). CDR3 size: 15 residues. Deletions cut 1 base from V and 4 bases from J, with 11 bases between.

V usage is TRBV2 and J usage is TRBJ2-5, with TRBD2 identical over 11 bases. The germline V gene has CDR1 SNHLY and CDR2 FYNNEI. This CDR3 contains 14 residues. V lost 3 bases to trimming and J lost 5 bases; unmatched junction nucleotides: 2. CDR3 coding DNA: TGTGCCAGCAGTGACATAGCGGGAGGGGAGACCCAGTACTTC. Translation: CASSDIAGGETQYF.

This chain connects TRBV5-1 to TRBJ2-6; TRBD1 aligns across 9 bases. The CDR3 has 16 residues. The V and J ends lost 0 bases and 2 bases, in that order; junction bases with no gene match: 0. CDR1 is SGHRS and CDR2 is YFSETQ in the germline V gene. The CDR3 DNA reads as TGCGCCAGCAGCTTGGGGACAGGGGCTGGGGCCAACGTCCTGACTTTC. Its translation is CASSLGTGAGANVLTF.

V is TRBV28 and J is TRBJ1-2; 8 positions match TRBD1. CDR3 length equals 15 residues. Germline V CDR1 and CDR2: MDHEN, SYDVKM. Trimming cost V 6 bases and J 4 bases; bases outside gene matches: 10. CDR3 sequence (DNA): TGTGCCAGCAGCCAGCAGGGGGCGCTGGGCTATGGCTACACCTTC. As protein: CASSQQGALGYGYTF.

V and J are TRBV5-1 and TRBJ2-1; TRBD2 might be the D (6 bases). This CDR3 is 15 amino acids long. The germline V gene has CDR1 SGHRS and CDR2 YFSETQ. Trimming shortened V by 4 bases and J by 7 bases, and 18 bases separated the two germline ends. The CDR3 loop reads CASSPNPSVGNEQFF. The CDR3 DNA is TGCGCCAGCAGCCCGAATCCTAGCGTCGGGAATGAGCAGTTCTTC.

In regard to this clone: In the same sample, other DNA sequences code for this CDR3. The chain recombines TRBV5-1 with TRBJ1-1; 7 positions agree with TRBD1. V dropped 4 bases and J dropped 1; count of bases not matched to a gene: 4. Germline CDR1 and CDR2: SGHRS and YFSETQ. This CDR3 is built from 14 residues. CDR3 sequence: CASSPGQPNTEAFF. CDR3 in DNA: TGCGCCAGCAGCCCGGGACAGCCGAACACTGAAGCTTTCTTT.

This chain joins TRBV7-8 and TRBJ1-6, with D possibly matching TRBD1 (6 bases). With 0 bases removed from V and 10 bases from J, the gap between germline ends came to 13 bases. Germline V CDR1 and CDR2: SGHVS, FQNEAQ. The length of the CDR3 is 15 residues. DNA for the CDR3: TGTGCCAGCAGCTTAGCGGTCAGGGGAGGATCACCCCTCCACTTT. This sequence encodes CASSLAVRGGSPLHF.

The table lists this clone with a few counts. CDR3 residues: CASSSQGGTQYF. Here the CDR3 DNA reads TGTGCCAGCAGCTCACAGGGCGGTACGCAGTATTTT. V gene TRBV7-9 combines with J gene TRBJ2-3, with D perhaps TRBD1 (6 bases). The CDR3 is 12 residues long. The germline V gene has CDR1 SEHNR and CDR2 FQNEAQ (reference sequence). The V and J ends lost 4 bases and 8 bases respectively, with 10 bases between them.

V is TRBV6-1 and J is TRBJ2-3; TRBD2 matches at 7 bases. Germline-derived CDR1 and CDR2 are MNHNS and SASEGT. J gave up 3 bases and V 7 bases, and 10 bases lay outside the gene matches. The CDR3 loop spans 15 amino acids. The CDR3 protein is CASNELAGETDTQYF. The CDR3 DNA sequence: TGTGCCAGCAACGAGTTGGCGGGAGAGACAGATACGCAGTATTTT.